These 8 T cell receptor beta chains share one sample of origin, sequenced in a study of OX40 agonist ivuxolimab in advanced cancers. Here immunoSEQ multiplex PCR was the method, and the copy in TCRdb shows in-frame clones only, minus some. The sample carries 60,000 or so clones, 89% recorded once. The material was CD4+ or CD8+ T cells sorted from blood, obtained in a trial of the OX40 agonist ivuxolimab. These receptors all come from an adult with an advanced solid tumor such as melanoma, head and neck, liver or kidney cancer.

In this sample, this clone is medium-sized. The CDR3 loop reads CASSGRPSSGNTIYF. CDR3 coding DNA: TGTGCCAGCAGCGGGAGACCTTCATCTGGAAACACCATATATTTT. V is TRBV9 and J is TRBJ1-3; unclear D gene. The CDR3 loop spans 15 amino acids. Trimming shortened V by 3 bases and J by 1 base, and 11 bases separated the two germline ends. Germline CDR1 reads SGDLS; CDR2 reads YYNGEE.

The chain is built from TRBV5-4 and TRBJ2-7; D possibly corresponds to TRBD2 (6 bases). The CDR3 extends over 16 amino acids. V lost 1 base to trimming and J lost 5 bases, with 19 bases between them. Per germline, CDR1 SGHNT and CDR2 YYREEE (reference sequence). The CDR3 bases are TGTGCCAGCAGCTTGTACCGCGGGACTCCTGTCGACGAGCAGTACTTC. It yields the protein CASSLYRGTPVDEQYF.

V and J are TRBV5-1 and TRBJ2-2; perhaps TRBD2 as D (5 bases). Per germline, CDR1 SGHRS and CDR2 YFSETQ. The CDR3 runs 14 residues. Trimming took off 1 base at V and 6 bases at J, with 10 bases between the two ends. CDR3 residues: CASSLFGEPGELFF. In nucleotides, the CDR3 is TGCGCCAGCAGCTTGTTTGGGGAGCCCGGGGAGCTGTTTTTT. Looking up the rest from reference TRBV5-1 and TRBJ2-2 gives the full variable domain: KAGVTQTPRYLIKTRGQQVTLSCSPISGHRSVSWYQQTPGQGLQFLFEYFSETQRNKGNFPGRFSGRQFSNSRSEMNVSTLELGDSALYLCASSLFGEPGELFFGEGSRLTVL.

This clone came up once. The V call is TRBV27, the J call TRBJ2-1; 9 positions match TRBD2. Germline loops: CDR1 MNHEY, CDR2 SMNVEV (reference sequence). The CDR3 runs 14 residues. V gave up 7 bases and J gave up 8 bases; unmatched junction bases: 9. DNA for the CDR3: TGTGCCAGCACTAGGCTAGCGGGATTCGATGAGCAGTTCTTC. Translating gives CASTRLAGFDEQFF.

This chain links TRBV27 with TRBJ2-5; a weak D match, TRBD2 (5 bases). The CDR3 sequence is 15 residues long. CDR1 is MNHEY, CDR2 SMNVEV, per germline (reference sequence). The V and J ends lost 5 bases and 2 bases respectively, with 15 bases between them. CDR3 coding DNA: TGTGCCAGCAGTGAGCGGACTCGTGGGCAAGAGACCCAGTACTTC. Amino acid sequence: CASSERTRGQETQYF.

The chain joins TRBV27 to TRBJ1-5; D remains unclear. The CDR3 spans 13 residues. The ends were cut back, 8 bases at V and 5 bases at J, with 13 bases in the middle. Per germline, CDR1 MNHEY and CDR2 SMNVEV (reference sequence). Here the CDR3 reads CASGLYRDQPQHF. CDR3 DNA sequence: TGTGCCAGCGGGTTATATAGGGATCAGCCCCAGCATTTT.

CDR3 protein: CASGPTGGPYEQYF. CDR3 bases: TGTGCCAGCGGCCCTACGGGGGGCCCCTACGAGCAGTACTTC. The chain couples TRBV2 to TRBJ2-7, with TRBD2 as a possible D gene (7 bases). This CDR3 contains 14 residues. V lost 8 bases, J lost 2 bases, and 16 bases lay in between. CDR1 and CDR2 (germline): SNHLY, FYNNEI.

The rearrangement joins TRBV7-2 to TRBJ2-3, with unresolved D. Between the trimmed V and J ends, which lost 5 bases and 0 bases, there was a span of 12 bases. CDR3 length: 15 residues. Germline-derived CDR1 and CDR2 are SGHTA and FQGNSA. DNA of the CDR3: TGTGCCAGCAGCCAAATAGCAGCTAGCACAGATACGCAGTATTTT. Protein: CASSQIAASTDTQYF.